The rows below give T cell receptor beta chains drawn from one sample of a study of cytomegalovirus exposure and HLA in healthy donors. The table came from immunoSEQ multiplex PCR; TCRdb's copy has only in-frame clones and leaves some out. This table holds about 170,000 clones, 85% found once. The sample comprised PBMCs. The origin of the receptors is a man aged 18 to 35 in good health and CMV-seropositive. Both conserved end residues are part of each CDR3. A D gene is named only where the DNA matches it firmly. Only some rows state a clone size, as once, few, many or a class for expanded clones.

cdr3_nt: TGTGCCAGCAGCCCTAGCTTATCAGATACGCAGTATTTT
cdr3_aa: CASSPSLSDTQYF
clone_size: -
cdr3_length: 13
v_call: TRBV11-2
j_call: TRBJ2-3
d_call: -

cdr3_nt: TGCGCCACAAGAACAGGGGGTAGGGGCAATCAGCCCCAGCATTTT
cdr3_aa: CATRTGGRGNQPQHF
clone_size: -
cdr3_length: 15
v_call: TRBV23-1
j_call: TRBJ1-5
d_call: TRBD1

cdr3_nt: TGTGCCAGCAGCTTAACGGGACTCGGAAACATTCAGTACTTC
cdr3_aa: CASSLTGLGNIQYF
clone_size: -
cdr3_length: 14
v_call: TRBV7-3
j_call: TRBJ2-4
d_call: -

cdr3_nt: TGTGCCAGCAGCAAAGAGGGCCAGAATAATTCACCCCTCCACTTT
cdr3_aa: CASSKEGQNNSPLHF
clone_size: -
cdr3_length: 15
v_call: TRBV7-2
j_call: TRBJ1-6
d_call: -

cdr3_nt: TGTGCCACCAGCAGAGATCGGGGTGCGAACACTGAAGCTTTCTTT
cdr3_aa: CATSRDRGANTEAFF
clone_size: -
cdr3_length: 15
v_call: TRBV15
j_call: TRBJ1-1
d_call: -

cdr3_nt: TGTGCCAGTACCCTTCGCGGTACGACTAATGAAAAACTGTTTTTT
cdr3_aa: CASTLRGTTNEKLFF
clone_size: -
cdr3_length: 15
v_call: TRBV19
j_call: TRBJ1-4
d_call: -

cdr3_nt: TGTGCCAGCAGCTTACAGGGGGGAAGTCACACTGAAGCTTTCTTT
cdr3_aa: CASSLQGGSHTEAFF
clone_size: -
cdr3_length: 15
v_call: TRBV7-3
j_call: TRBJ1-1
d_call: TRBD1

cdr3_nt: TGTGCCACCAGCAGAGATTGGGGGACAAATTACAATGAGCAGTTCTTC
cdr3_aa: CATSRDWGTNYNEQFF
clone_size: -
cdr3_length: 16
v_call: TRBV15
j_call: TRBJ2-1
d_call: -

cdr3_nt: TGCGCCAGCAGCCCCAGGGACAGGGGGACCGGGGAGCTGTTTTTT
cdr3_aa: CASSPRDRGTGELFF
clone_size: -
cdr3_length: 15
v_call: TRBV5-1
j_call: TRBJ2-2
d_call: TRBD1

cdr3_nt: TGCGCCAGCAGCCTAGTGCCGACAGGGTGGACTGAAGCTTTCTTT
cdr3_aa: CASSLVPTGWTEAFF
clone_size: few
cdr3_length: 15
v_call: TRBV4-1
j_call: TRBJ1-1
d_call: TRBD1

cdr3_nt: TGTGCCAGCAGGACAGGGGGGGCTGAAAAACTGTTTTTT
cdr3_aa: CASRTGGAEKLFF
clone_size: -
cdr3_length: 13
v_call: TRBV6-1
j_call: TRBJ1-4
d_call: TRBD1

cdr3_nt: TGTGCCAGCAGTAATCAGGGGACTGGGGCCAACGTCCTGACTTTC
cdr3_aa: CASSNQGTGANVLTF
clone_size: -
cdr3_length: 15
v_call: TRBV11-3
j_call: TRBJ2-6
d_call: -

cdr3_nt: TGTGCCAGCAGCTTGGAAATTGAGGATGGCTACACCTTC
cdr3_aa: CASSLEIEDGYTF
clone_size: once
cdr3_length: 13
v_call: TRBV5-6
j_call: TRBJ1-2
d_call: -

cdr3_nt: TGTGCCAGCAGCCTGTTGACAGGGGTGGATGGCTACACCTTC
cdr3_aa: CASSLLTGVDGYTF
clone_size: -
cdr3_length: 14
v_call: TRBV7-2
j_call: TRBJ1-2
d_call: TRBD1

cdr3_nt: TGCAGCGCTGTACTAGCGGGGGACCGCACAGATACGCAGTATTTT
cdr3_aa: CSAVLAGDRTDTQYF
clone_size: -
cdr3_length: 15
v_call: TRBV29-1
j_call: TRBJ2-3
d_call: TRBD2

cdr3_nt: TGTGCCAGCAGCGCAACTACCCAGGGGGTCGGGGAGACCCAGTACTTC
cdr3_aa: CASSATTQGVGETQYF
clone_size: -
cdr3_length: 16
v_call: TRBV7-8
j_call: TRBJ2-5
d_call: TRBD1

cdr3_nt: TGTGCCAGCAGCTCCTACCTTGCTGAGCAGTTCTTC
cdr3_aa: CASSSYLAEQFF
clone_size: -
cdr3_length: 12
v_call: TRBV5-6
j_call: TRBJ2-1
d_call: -

cdr3_nt: TGTGCCAGCAGCCCCGGGACTAGCTCAGATACGCAGTATTTT
cdr3_aa: CASSPGTSSDTQYF
clone_size: -
cdr3_length: 14
v_call: TRBV11-3
j_call: TRBJ2-3
d_call: TRBD2

cdr3_nt: TGTGCCAGCAGAGACAGGGGGCTAGGCGAGCAGTACTTC
cdr3_aa: CASRDRGLGEQYF
clone_size: -
cdr3_length: 13
v_call: TRBV25-1
j_call: TRBJ2-7
d_call: TRBD1

cdr3_nt: TGTGCCAGCAGCCCTCGGGTAGCGGGGGGACTCCAAGAGACCCAGTACTTC
cdr3_aa: CASSPRVAGGLQETQYF
clone_size: -
cdr3_length: 17
v_call: TRBV7-2
j_call: TRBJ2-5
d_call: TRBD2

cdr3_nt: TGTGCCAGCAGTTCTCTAGCGGGGGCACCCTCTCGCAATGAGCAGTTCTTC
cdr3_aa: CASSSLAGAPSRNEQFF
clone_size: -
cdr3_length: 17
v_call: TRBV7-9
j_call: TRBJ2-1
d_call: TRBD2

cdr3_nt: TGTGCCAGCAGTTACTCGACCACAACGAATCCGGGACAGGTGAGCAATCAGCCCCAGCATTTT
cdr3_aa: CASSYSTTTNPGQVSNQPQHF
clone_size: -
cdr3_length: 21
v_call: TRBV6-7
j_call: TRBJ1-5
d_call: TRBD1

cdr3_nt: TGTGCCAGCATAGGACAGGGGGCGCGGTACAATGAGCAGTTCTTC
cdr3_aa: CASIGQGARYNEQFF
clone_size: -
cdr3_length: 15
v_call: TRBV6-5
j_call: TRBJ2-1
d_call: TRBD1

cdr3_nt: TGTGCCAGCAGTGGAGACAGGGGGACTGAAGCTTTCTTT
cdr3_aa: CASSGDRGTEAFF
clone_size: few
cdr3_length: 13
v_call: TRBV2
j_call: TRBJ1-1
d_call: TRBD1

cdr3_nt: TGTGCCAGCAGCCCCTCCCAGGGGGAGACCCAGTACTTC
cdr3_aa: CASSPSQGETQYF
clone_size: -
cdr3_length: 13
v_call: TRBV7-9
j_call: TRBJ2-5
d_call: -

cdr3_nt: TGCGCCAGCAAGACAGGGCCTCAAGATACGCAGTATTTT
cdr3_aa: CASKTGPQDTQYF
clone_size: -
cdr3_length: 13
v_call: TRBV5-1
j_call: TRBJ2-3
d_call: TRBD1

cdr3_nt: TGTGCCAGCAGTTCATACAGGTTCTATGGCTACACCTTC
cdr3_aa: CASSSYRFYGYTF
clone_size: -
cdr3_length: 13
v_call: TRBV27
j_call: TRBJ1-2
d_call: -

cdr3_nt: TGTGCCAGCTCACCGCCCGACAGGGTAGATGGCTACACCTTC
cdr3_aa: CASSPPDRVDGYTF
clone_size: -
cdr3_length: 14
v_call: TRBV18
j_call: TRBJ1-2
d_call: TRBD1

cdr3_nt: TGTGCCAGCAGCTCTGACGGGAATAGCGGGGCGTCTAGCACAGATACGCAGTATTTT
cdr3_aa: CASSSDGNSGASSTDTQYF
clone_size: -
cdr3_length: 19
v_call: TRBV7-2
j_call: TRBJ2-3
d_call: TRBD2

cdr3_nt: TGTGCTAGTGGTCCGCTAATCGGGACAGGCCTTCCTCTTGACTATGGCTACACCTTC
cdr3_aa: CASGPLIGTGLPLDYGYTF
clone_size: -
cdr3_length: 19
v_call: TRBV12-5
j_call: TRBJ1-2
d_call: TRBD1

cdr3_nt: TGCGCCAGCAGCCCTGGACAGGGGAAGAATCCTGGGGCCAACGTCCTGACTTTC
cdr3_aa: CASSPGQGKNPGANVLTF
clone_size: -
cdr3_length: 18
v_call: TRBV5-1
j_call: TRBJ2-6
d_call: TRBD1

cdr3_nt: TGTGCCAGCAGTTACTCGCTAACAGATACGCAGTATTTT
cdr3_aa: CASSYSLTDTQYF
clone_size: -
cdr3_length: 13
v_call: TRBV6-5
j_call: TRBJ2-3
d_call: -

cdr3_nt: TGCGCCAGCAGCCAACTGCGGGCGCCACAAGAGACCCAGTACTTC
cdr3_aa: CASSQLRAPQETQYF
clone_size: -
cdr3_length: 15
v_call: TRBV4-1
j_call: TRBJ2-5
d_call: -

cdr3_nt: TGTGCCACCAGCAGAGATCGAGTTAGCGGGGGGCCGAGCTCCTACAATGAGCAGTTCTTC
cdr3_aa: CATSRDRVSGGPSSYNEQFF
clone_size: -
cdr3_length: 20
v_call: TRBV15
j_call: TRBJ2-1
d_call: TRBD2

cdr3_nt: TGTGCCTGGAGTAAGGGACAGGGGTCGGAGGCCCAGTACTTC
cdr3_aa: CAWSKGQGSEAQYF
clone_size: -
cdr3_length: 14
v_call: TRBV30
j_call: TRBJ2-5
d_call: TRBD1

cdr3_nt: TGTGCCAGCAGAGCGACAGGGGTACTCTCTGAAGCTTTCTTT
cdr3_aa: CASRATGVLSEAFF
clone_size: -
cdr3_length: 14
v_call: TRBV6-5
j_call: TRBJ1-1
d_call: TRBD1

cdr3_nt: TGTGCCAGCAGCTTTACTGCCCAAAAACTGTTTTTT
cdr3_aa: CASSFTAQKLFF
clone_size: few
cdr3_length: 12
v_call: TRBV7-2
j_call: TRBJ1-4
d_call: -

cdr3_nt: TGTGCCGTTGGGACAGGGGGCTACGAGCAGTACTTC
cdr3_aa: CAVGTGGYEQYF
clone_size: -
cdr3_length: 12
v_call: TRBV25-1
j_call: TRBJ2-7
d_call: TRBD1

cdr3_nt: TGTGCCAGCAGGAGGACAGGTTTTATGAACACTGAAGCTTTCTTT
cdr3_aa: CASRRTGFMNTEAFF
clone_size: -
cdr3_length: 15
v_call: TRBV6-5
j_call: TRBJ1-1
d_call: TRBD1

cdr3_nt: TGTGCCAGCAGTGAGGGGAGCTCCTACAATGAGCAGTTCTTC
cdr3_aa: CASSEGSSYNEQFF
clone_size: -
cdr3_length: 14
v_call: TRBV2
j_call: TRBJ2-1
d_call: -

cdr3_nt: TGTGCCAGCAGTCTATCCGACAGTTATAGAGAGCAGTACTTC
cdr3_aa: CASSLSDSYREQYF
clone_size: -
cdr3_length: 14
v_call: TRBV5-4
j_call: TRBJ2-5
d_call: -

cdr3_nt: TGTGCCAGCAGCGTAGGGGACAGGGGCTACGAGCAGTACTTC
cdr3_aa: CASSVGDRGYEQYF
clone_size: -
cdr3_length: 14
v_call: TRBV9
j_call: TRBJ2-7
d_call: TRBD1

cdr3_nt: TGTGCCAGCAACTACCAGCCCCAGCATTTT
cdr3_aa: CASNYQPQHF
clone_size: -
cdr3_length: 10
v_call: TRBV6-1
j_call: TRBJ1-5
d_call: -

cdr3_nt: TGTGCCAGCAGCCAAGGGTTCGAGGGTGAAAAACTGTTTTTT
cdr3_aa: CASSQGFEGEKLFF
clone_size: -
cdr3_length: 14
v_call: TRBV4-2
j_call: TRBJ1-4
d_call: -

cdr3_nt: TGTGCCACCAGCTCGACAGGAGCTAATGAAAAACTGTTTTTT
cdr3_aa: CATSSTGANEKLFF
clone_size: -
cdr3_length: 14
v_call: TRBV15
j_call: TRBJ1-4
d_call: -